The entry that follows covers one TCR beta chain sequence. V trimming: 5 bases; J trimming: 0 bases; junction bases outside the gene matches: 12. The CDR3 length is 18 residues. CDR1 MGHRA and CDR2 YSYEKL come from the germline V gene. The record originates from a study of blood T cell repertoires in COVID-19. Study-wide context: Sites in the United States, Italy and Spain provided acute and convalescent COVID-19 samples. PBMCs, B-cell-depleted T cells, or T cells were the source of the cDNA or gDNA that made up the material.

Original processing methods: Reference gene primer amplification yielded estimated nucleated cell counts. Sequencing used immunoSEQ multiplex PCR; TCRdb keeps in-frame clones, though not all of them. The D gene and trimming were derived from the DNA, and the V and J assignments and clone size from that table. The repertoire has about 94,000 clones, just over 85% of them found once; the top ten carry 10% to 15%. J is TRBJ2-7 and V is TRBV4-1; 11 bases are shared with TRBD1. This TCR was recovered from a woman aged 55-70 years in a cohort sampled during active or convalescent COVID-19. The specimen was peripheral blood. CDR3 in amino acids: CASSYGQGAYQSSYEQYF. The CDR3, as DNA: TGCGCCAGCAGCTACGGACAGGGGGCCTACCAGAGCTCCTACGAGCAGTACTTC.